This T cell receptor beta chain came from a study of blood T cell repertoires in COVID-19. The overall study: Samples came from the United States, Italy and Spain, spanning acute and convalescent COVID-19. Sources were T cells, B-cell-depleted T cells, or PBMCs; the material itself was cDNA or gDNA.

Only in-frame clones appear in the TCRdb table, and some are missing; sequencing was by immunoSEQ multiplex PCR. The sample holds about 86,000 clones; approximately 80% are singletons and the top ten take 3% to 3.5%. This clone was counted only a few times. The TCR sequence derives from a man in his forties or fifties with acute or convalescent COVID-19. Specimen: peripheral blood.

CDR3 nucleotide sequence: TGTGCCAGTAGTACCGGAGCCCGAGGCACGCAGTATTTT. It is translated as CASSTGARGTQYF. V usage is TRBV19 and J usage is TRBJ2-3; D is unclear. The CDR3 extends over 13 amino acids. Germline lookup yields CDR1 LNHDA and CDR2 SQIVND (reference sequence). Trimming cost V 4 bases and J 9 bases, with 14 bases left between them.